Below, 4 T cell receptor beta chains from the same sample are listed, as sequenced in a study of cytomegalovirus exposure and HLA in healthy donors. Using immunoSEQ multiplex PCR, the repertoire was profiled, and TCRdb retains in-frame clones only, with some absent. The table includes 110,000 to 150,000 clones, approximately 90% detected once. Sample: PBMCs. Receptor source: a woman aged 25 to 45 in good health and CMV-seropositive.

The chain has TRBV5-1 and TRBJ2-7; the D gene is possibly TRBD2 (6 bases). Germline V CDR1 and CDR2: SGHRS, YFSETQ. This CDR3 is built from 15 residues. Trimming pared 1 base from V and 2 bases from J, leaving 13 bases between. CDR3 sequence (DNA): TGCGCCAGCAGCTTGCGCGCGGGACTTACCTACGAGCAGTACTTC. Translated: CASSLRAGLTYEQYF.

The DNA of the CDR3 is TGTGCCAGCAATCAACGGAGCTCCTACGAGCAGTACTTC. It is translated as CASNQRSSYEQYF. The rearrangement joins TRBV6-1 to TRBJ2-7; D not certain. Trimming took 7 bases from V and 0 from J, leaving 10 bases between them. Germline V gives CDR1 MNHNS, CDR2 SASEGT. The CDR3 is 13 amino acids.

The chain recombines TRBV27 with TRBJ1-4; the match to TRBD1 covers 7 bases. CDR1 is MNHEY, CDR2 SMNVEV, per germline (reference sequence). Trimming removed 2 bases from V and 10 bases from J; junction bases left unmatched: 13. The CDR3 contains 16 residues. The CDR3 region is CASSLSLGQGDGKLFF. In nucleotides, the CDR3 is TGTGCCAGCAGTTTAAGTCTAGGGCAGGGGGATGGAAAACTGTTTTTT. Filled out from reference TRBV27 and TRBJ1-4, the complete variable domain reads EAQVTQNPRYLITVTGKKLTVTCSQNMNHEYMSWYRQDPGLGLRQIYYSMNVEVTDKGDVPEGYKVSRKEKRNFPLILESPSPNQTSLYFCASSLSLGQGDGKLFFGSGTQLSVL.

The gene calls are TRBV28 and TRBJ1-2; D not certain. V was clipped by 8 bases and J by 8 bases, with 18 bases between them. This CDR3 spans 13 amino acids. The germline CDR1 and CDR2 sequences are MDHEN and SYDVKM. CDR3 bases: TGTGCCAGCGTAGCCAGTCCTCCTGAAGGCTACACCTTC. Residues: CASVASPPEGYTF.